The rows below give T cell receptor beta chains drawn from one sample of a study of T cell responses to AZD1222 COVID-19 vaccine. TCRdb keeps only in-frame clones here, not all; method: immunoSEQ multiplex PCR. The sample contains around 180,000 clones, approximately 90% of which appear only once. This material consisted of peripheral blood, taken on day 0 of AZD1222 vaccination. Receptors originate from an adult in good health. The conserved cysteine and the conserved F or W are not part of the CDR3 here. D genes are given only for firm matches.

d_call,v_call,j_call,cdr3_aa
.,TRBV15,TRBJ2-7,ATSRDWVEQY
.,TRBV19,TRBJ2-5,ASSPRGGKTQY
.,TRBV27,TRBJ2-7,ASSLPGGEQY
.,TRBV19,TRBJ2-2,ASSTLAQNTGELF
.,TRBV5-4,TRBJ1-2,ASSLTENRVYGYT
TRBD1,TRBV19,TRBJ1-2,ATSTGGPYGYT
TRBD2,TRBV7-2,TRBJ2-5,ASTWPGGEETQY
TRBD2,TRBV5-1,TRBJ2-1,ASTGTSGGAKYNEQF
TRBD2,TRBV6-5,TRBJ2-7,ASSYAAGGQGYEQY
TRBD1,TRBV14,TRBJ2-7,ASSQGTGGYEQY
.,TRBV2,TRBJ1-1,ASSELGVPNTEAF
TRBD2,TRBV19,TRBJ2-7,ASSKLGLADAYEQY
.,TRBV6-5,TRBJ1-1,ASSYTGTEAF
.,TRBV9,TRBJ2-3,ASSVASGAIDTQY
.,TRBV4-2,TRBJ2-1,ASSQGRGVATGDEQF
.,TRBV19,TRBJ2-7,ASSMRQGVSYEQY
.,TRBV4-3,TRBJ2-4,ASSQARDPKNIQY
TRBD2,TRBV27,TRBJ2-5,ASSLPTPGSGGAIRETQY
TRBD1,TRBV7-2,TRBJ2-7,ASSPGTGTYEQY
TRBD1,TRBV5-1,TRBJ2-2,ASSSGTGVTGELF
TRBD2,TRBV11-2,TRBJ2-7,ASSLTSGGAWYEQY
.,TRBV29-1,TRBJ1-2,SVDHGAFGYT
TRBD1,TRBV7-2,TRBJ2-5,ASSGQGEGTQY
.,TRBV6-2/TRBV6-3,TRBJ1-5,ASSPTGGLRQPQH
.,TRBV7-2,TRBJ2-7,ASSQQITGPIDYEQY
TRBD2,TRBV6-2/TRBV6-3,TRBJ2-7,ASSSRGGYEQY
.,TRBV2,TRBJ1-6,ASSGGGGSPLH
.,TRBV6-1,TRBJ1-5,ASSEMTGFNQPQH
.,TRBV9,TRBJ2-1,ASSVGLGGYNEQF
TRBD1,TRBV7-2,TRBJ2-7,ASSPSGQGRHEQY
TRBD2,TRBV5-1,TRBJ2-2,ASRTGLAANTGELF
.,TRBV24-1,TRBJ2-7,ATPLRGESSYEQY
.,TRBV4-3,TRBJ1-1,ASSQDWWGAGTEAF
.,TRBV28,TRBJ2-5,ASSRQLQETQY
.,TRBV28,TRBJ1-6,ASGSLLQGDSPLH
.,TRBV7-3,TRBJ2-5,ASSPGGVGQETQY
TRBD1,TRBV15,TRBJ1-5,ATGTGGWGQPQH
.,TRBV14,TRBJ2-7,ASSQESVSYEQY
TRBD1,TRBV6-5,TRBJ1-2,ASRGPGQAIYGYT
.,TRBV5-6,TRBJ2-5,ASSPHQETQY
.,TRBV7-9,TRBJ1-2,ASSSNPNYGYT
TRBD1,TRBV9,TRBJ2-2,ASSVDRTGGATGELF
.,TRBV7-9,TRBJ1-5,ASSLDGLQTVNQPQH
TRBD1,TRBV7-2,TRBJ1-1,ASSLVGTGGVNTEAF
.,TRBV2,TRBJ1-1,ASRPPRGAQTEAF
TRBD1,TRBV2,TRBJ1-5,ASRGGQGFQPQH
.,TRBV7-8,TRBJ1-4,ASHPGGPNEKLF
TRBD1,TRBV29-1,TRBJ2-1,SVTDRGRRNEQF